This passage covers 8 T cell receptor beta chains from one sample sequenced in a study of T-cell reconstitution after alpha-beta-depleted transplantation in children. The TCRbeta library was prepared with unique molecular identifiers. TCRdb reanalysed the PCR reads using MiXCR and keeps one entry per CDR3 protein. The table has 600,000 to 700,000 distinct CDR3 sequences, around 12% seen once. This specimen consisted of PBMCs, obtained before TCRalphabeta/CD19-depleted stem cell transplant. Source of these receptors: a girl aged 2 to 9 with congenital amegakaryocytic thrombocytopenia, due to receive a stem cell transplant.

The rearrangement uses TRBV7-2 and TRBJ2-1; 11 bases agree with TRBD2. The V gene's germline CDR1 is SGHTA and CDR2 FQGNSA. CDR3 size: 16 residues. V shed 4 bases, J shed 4 bases, and the junction held 6 bases outside the gene matches. The CDR3 loop is CASSWNRLAGYNEQFF. The CDR3 DNA sequence: TGTGCCAGCAGCTGGAATCGACTAGCGGGGTACAATGAGCAGTTCTTC.

The chain joins TRBV12-3 or TRBV12-4 to TRBJ1-4, with 8 positions matching TRBD1. This CDR3 is built from 14 residues. Trimming cost V 2 bases and J 8 bases; bases outside gene matches: 4. CDR3 loop: CASSLSRGREKLFF. In nucleotides, the CDR3 is TGTGCCAGCAGTTTATCCAGGGGGCGCGAAAAACTGTTTTTT.

For this clonotype: A much larger clone is a single base away; this may be a read error. The rearrangement links TRBV12-3 or TRBV12-4 to TRBJ1-1; tentative D call: TRBD1 (6 bases). CDR3 size: 13 residues. V was cut by 6 bases and J by 4 bases, with 12 bases left in between. In DNA form, the CDR3 reads TGTGCCAGCAGGCTCCAGGGGCGCACTGAAGCTTTCTTT. As protein: CASRLQGRTEAFF.

This clonotype turned up a few times. This rearrangement joins TRBV5-1 to TRBJ1-6; perhaps TRBD1 as D (5 bases). CDR3 length: 14 residues. V was cut by 0 bases and J by 7 bases, with 8 bases left in between. CDR1 and CDR2 (germline): SGHRS, YFSETQ. The CDR3 reads CASSLAAGNSPLHF. The CDR3 DNA reads as TGCGCCAGCAGCTTGGCCGCAGGGAATTCACCCCTCCACTTT.

The V and J genes are TRBV7-9 and TRBJ2-1; 9 bases agree with TRBD2. Germline CDR1 reads SEHNR; CDR2 reads FQNEAQ (reference sequence). CDR3 length: 15 amino acids. V dropped 9 bases and J dropped 4; count of bases not matched to a gene: 10. CDR3 in amino acids: CASERASGTYNEQFF. The DNA of the CDR3 is TGTGCCAGTGAACGGGCTAGCGGGACGTACAATGAGCAGTTCTTC.

At least ten counts were recorded for this clonotype. The rearrangement joins TRBV5-1 to TRBJ2-1; 9 nucleotides agree with TRBD1. From germline, CDR1 is SGHRS and CDR2 YFSETQ. The CDR3 consists of 15 residues. The J segment lost 6 bases and the V segment lost 3 bases, leaving 7 bases of the junction unmatched. In DNA form, the CDR3 reads TGCGCCAGCAGCTCAGCCGGACAGGGGAGCAATGAGCAGTTCTTC. Amino acids: CASSSAGQGSNEQFF.

This clonotype has a handful of counts. The chain recombines TRBV3-1 with TRBJ1-3, with D uncertain. This CDR3 has 13 amino acids. From germline, CDR1 is LGHDT and CDR2 YNNKEL (reference sequence). Trimming cost V 0 bases and J 3 bases, with 3 bases left between them. For the CDR3, the DNA is TGTGCCAGCAGCCAAGATCTTGGAAACACCATATATTTT. This codes for CASSQDLGNTIYF. Full variable domain (rest looked up from reference TRBV3-1 and TRBJ1-3): DTAVSQTPKYLVTQMGNDKSIKCEQNLGHDTMYWYKQDSKKFLKIMFSYNNKELIINETVPNRFSPKSPDKAHLNLHINSLELGDSAVYFCASSQDLGNTIYFGEGSWLTVV.

This clonotype was observed at least ten times. A clone one base away is much larger, so this may be a read error. The CDR3 is CASSWTGNTGELFF. The CDR3 DNA follows: TGCGCCAGCAGCTGGACAGGGAACACCGGGGAGCTGTTTTTT. The chain has TRBV5-1 and TRBJ2-2, with 7 bases aligning to TRBD1. The CDR3 is 14 amino acids. Unmatched junction bases numbered 0, after V lost 3 bases and J lost 1 base. Germline CDR1 reads SGHRS; CDR2 reads YFSETQ.